This entry features one T cell receptor beta chain sequence. The antigen remains undetermined. Here immunoSEQ multiplex PCR was the method, and the copy in TCRdb shows in-frame clones only, minus some. This sample has some 120,000 clones, with more than 80% found just once. The data stem from a study of T cell responses to AZD1222 COVID-19 vaccine. Study observations and caveats: Regions left unmutated in variants are reportedly the target of nearly half of spike-specific TCRs. Clonal diversity was possibly underestimated; the donors were predominantly white British and more often female. It was only five to seven AZD1222 recipients who were seropositive at baseline.

The V gene's germline CDR1 is SGHRS and CDR2 YFSETQ. The CDR3 has 13 residues. V lost 4 bases to trimming and J lost 7 bases, with 15 bases between them. The chain recombines TRBV5-1 with TRBJ2-7, with D perhaps being TRBD1 or TRBD2 (5 bases each). The sequence was obtained from an adult who received the AZD1222 COVID-19 vaccine. Sequenced here: peripheral blood, sampled 28 days after the second AZD1222 dose. The CDR3 sequence: CASSQGTAEEQYF. The CDR3 bases are TGCGCCAGCAGCCAAGGGACGGCAGAAGAGCAGTACTTC. Using reference TRBV5-1 and TRBJ2-7 for the parts outside the CDR3, the full variable domain is KAGVTQTPRYLIKTRGQQVTLSCSPISGHRSVSWYQQTPGQGLQFLFEYFSETQRNKGNFPGRFSGRQFSNSRSEMNVSTLELGDSALYLCASSQGTAEEQYFGPGTRLTVT.